This T cell receptor (beta chain) was sequenced in a study of metastatic and nonmetastatic thyroid tumors. In the study overall: The authors compared repertoires across blood and tumor or nodule tissue from malignant and benign thyroid patients. Points from the study as a whole: Across blood and tumor, TCR beta diversity in malignant thyroid tumors was reportedly significantly higher than in benign nodules.

Methods used by the authors: The study took CDR3 differences across clinicopathological groups and made a distant-metastasis classifier for papillary thyroid cancer from them. TCRdb re-called clones from the PCR reads using MiXCR. These V and J calls are TCRdb output, not the study's own analysis. This sample has roughly 15,000 clones, with 20% to 25% found just once. As to this clone: What it binds is not known. One junction end does not reproduce the germline sequence, and a read error may be involved.

Thyroid surgery was performed in patients who had received no treatment beforehand. Sequences were obtained from adjacent normal tissue. The sequence derives from a female donor with papillary thyroid cancer or a benign thyroid nodule (not recorded which). Some clones in this sample may be carry-over from other donors' samples.

As DNA, the CDR3 is TGCTGTGCTAGGGTCTCGGGAGGTCGGTCCGGGGAGCTGTTTTTT. Its translation is CCARVSGGRSGELFF. The chain employs TRBV20-1 and TRBJ2-2, with 7 bases identical to TRBD2. The length of the CDR3 is 15 residues. Germline loops: CDR1 DFQATT, CDR2 SNEGSKA (reference sequence).